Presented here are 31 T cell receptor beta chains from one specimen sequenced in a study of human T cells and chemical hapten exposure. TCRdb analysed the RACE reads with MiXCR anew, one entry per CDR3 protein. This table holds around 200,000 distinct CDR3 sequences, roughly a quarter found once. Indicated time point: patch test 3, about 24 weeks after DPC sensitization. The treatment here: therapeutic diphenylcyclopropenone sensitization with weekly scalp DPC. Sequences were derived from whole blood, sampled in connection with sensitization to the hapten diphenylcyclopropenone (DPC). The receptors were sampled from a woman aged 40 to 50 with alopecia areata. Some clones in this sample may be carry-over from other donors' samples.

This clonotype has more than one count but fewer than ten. CDR3 in amino acids: CATLTGTRGSYNEQFF. Here the CDR3 DNA reads TGTGCCACCCTGACCGGGACTAGAGGGTCCTACAATGAGCAGTTCTTC. V is TRBV10-3 and J is TRBJ2-1; 8 bases agree with TRBD2. In germline, CDR1 is ENHRY, CDR2 SYGVKD. The CDR3 runs 16 residues. The V and J ends lost 10 bases and 1 base, in that order; junction bases with no gene match: 12.

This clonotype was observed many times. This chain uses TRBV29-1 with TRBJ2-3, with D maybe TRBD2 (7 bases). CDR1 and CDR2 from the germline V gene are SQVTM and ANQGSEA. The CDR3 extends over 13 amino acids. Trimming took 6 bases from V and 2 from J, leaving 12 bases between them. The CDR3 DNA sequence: TGCAGCGTCAGAGGGGGGGCCACAGATACGCAGTATTTT. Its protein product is CSVRGGATDTQYF.

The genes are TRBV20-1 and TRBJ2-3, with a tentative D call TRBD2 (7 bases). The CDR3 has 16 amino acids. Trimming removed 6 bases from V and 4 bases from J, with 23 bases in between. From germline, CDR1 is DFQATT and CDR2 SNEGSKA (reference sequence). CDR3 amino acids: CSACLTLGGGADTQYF. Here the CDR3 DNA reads TGCAGTGCCTGCCTAACGCTGGGGGGGGGCGCAGATACGCAGTATTTT.

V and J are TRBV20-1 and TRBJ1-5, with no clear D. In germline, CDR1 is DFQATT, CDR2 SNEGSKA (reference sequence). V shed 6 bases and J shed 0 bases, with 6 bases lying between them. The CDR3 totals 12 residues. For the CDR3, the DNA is TGCAGTGCCCAGGATAGCAATCAGCCCCAGCATTTT. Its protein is CSAQDSNQPQHF.

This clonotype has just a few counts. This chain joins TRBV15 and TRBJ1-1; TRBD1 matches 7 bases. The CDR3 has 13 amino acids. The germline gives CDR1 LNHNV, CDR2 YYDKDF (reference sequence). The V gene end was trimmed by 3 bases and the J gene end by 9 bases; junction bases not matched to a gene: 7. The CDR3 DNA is TGTGCCACCAGCAGCTCAGGGGGTTACCAAGCTTTCTTT. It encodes CATSSSGGYQAFF.

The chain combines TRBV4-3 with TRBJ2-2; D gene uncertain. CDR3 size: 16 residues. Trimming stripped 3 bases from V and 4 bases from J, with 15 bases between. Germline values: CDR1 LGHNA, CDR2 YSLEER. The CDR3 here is CASSQETASLTGELFF. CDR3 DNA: TGCGCCAGCAGCCAGGAGACGGCCTCTCTCACCGGGGAGCTGTTTTTT.

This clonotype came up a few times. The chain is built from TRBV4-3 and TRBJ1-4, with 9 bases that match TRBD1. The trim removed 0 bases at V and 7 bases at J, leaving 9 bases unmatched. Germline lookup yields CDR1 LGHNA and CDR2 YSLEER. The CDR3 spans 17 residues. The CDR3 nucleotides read TGCGCCAGCAGCCAAGATCTATCCGGGACAGGGCCTGAAAAACTGTTTTTT. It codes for CASSQDLSGTGPEKLFF.

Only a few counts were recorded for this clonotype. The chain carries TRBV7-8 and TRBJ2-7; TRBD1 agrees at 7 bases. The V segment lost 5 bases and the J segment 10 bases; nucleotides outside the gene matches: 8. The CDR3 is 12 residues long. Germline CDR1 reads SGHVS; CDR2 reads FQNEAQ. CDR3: CASSLGTARQYF. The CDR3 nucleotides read TGTGCCAGCAGCCTAGGGACAGCGCGACAGTACTTC.

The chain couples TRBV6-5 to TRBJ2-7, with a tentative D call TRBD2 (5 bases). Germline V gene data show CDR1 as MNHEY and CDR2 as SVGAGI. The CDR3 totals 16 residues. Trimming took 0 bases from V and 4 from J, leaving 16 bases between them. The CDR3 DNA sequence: TGTGCCAGCAGTTACTCGCCGGGTAGCGAAGGATACGAGCAGTACTTC. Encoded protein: CASSYSPGSEGYEQYF.

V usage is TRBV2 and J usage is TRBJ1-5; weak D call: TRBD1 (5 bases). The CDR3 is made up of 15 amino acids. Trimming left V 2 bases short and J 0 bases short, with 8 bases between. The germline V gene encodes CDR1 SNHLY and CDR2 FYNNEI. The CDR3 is CASSEQGHSNQPQHF. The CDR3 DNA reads TGTGCCAGCAGTGAACAGGGCCATAGCAATCAGCCCCAGCATTTT.

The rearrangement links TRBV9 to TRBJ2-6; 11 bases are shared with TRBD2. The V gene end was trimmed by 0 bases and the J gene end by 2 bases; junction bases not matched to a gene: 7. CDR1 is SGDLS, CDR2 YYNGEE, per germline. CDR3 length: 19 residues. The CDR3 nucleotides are TGTGCCAGCAGCGTAGTTAACGCTAGCGGGAGGCCTGGGGCCAACGTCCTGACTTTC. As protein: CASSVVNASGRPGANVLTF. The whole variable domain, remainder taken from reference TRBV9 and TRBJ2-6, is DSGVTQTPKHLITATGQRVTLRCSPRSGDLSVYWYQQSLDQGLQFLIQYYNGEERAKGNILERFSAQQFPDLHSELNLSSLELGDSALYFCASSVVNASGRPGANVLTFGAGSRLTVL.

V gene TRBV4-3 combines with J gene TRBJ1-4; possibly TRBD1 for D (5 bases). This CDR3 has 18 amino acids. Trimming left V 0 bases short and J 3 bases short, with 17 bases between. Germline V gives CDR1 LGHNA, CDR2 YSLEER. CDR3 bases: TGCGCCAGCAGCCAAGATGGGCGCCAGGGATCGGCTAATGAAAAACTGTTTTTT. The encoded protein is CASSQDGRQGSANEKLFF.

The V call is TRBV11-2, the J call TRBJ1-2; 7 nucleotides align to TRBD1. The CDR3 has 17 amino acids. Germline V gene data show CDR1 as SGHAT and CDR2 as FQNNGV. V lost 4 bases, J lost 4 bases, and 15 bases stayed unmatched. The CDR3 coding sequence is TGTGCCAGCAGCTCCCGAATTCCCAGGACAGGCGGCTATGGCTACACCTTC. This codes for CASSSRIPRTGGYGYTF.

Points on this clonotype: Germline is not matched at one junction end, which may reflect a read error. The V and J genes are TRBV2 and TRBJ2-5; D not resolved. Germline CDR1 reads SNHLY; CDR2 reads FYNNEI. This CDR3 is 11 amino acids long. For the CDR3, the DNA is TGTGCCAGCAGTGAAGGGGCGGCCAGGCTCTTC. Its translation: CASSEGAARLF.

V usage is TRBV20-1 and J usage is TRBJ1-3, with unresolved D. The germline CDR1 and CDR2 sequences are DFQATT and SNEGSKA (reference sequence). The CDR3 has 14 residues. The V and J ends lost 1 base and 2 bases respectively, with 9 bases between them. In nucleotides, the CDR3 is TGCAGTGCTAGAGGGTTGGGGACTGGAAACACCATATATTTT. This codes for CSARGLGTGNTIYF.

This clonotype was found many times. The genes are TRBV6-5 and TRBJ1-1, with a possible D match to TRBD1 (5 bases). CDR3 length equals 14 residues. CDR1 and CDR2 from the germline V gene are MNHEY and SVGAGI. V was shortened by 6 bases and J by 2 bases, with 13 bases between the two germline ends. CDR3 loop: CASSLRDSNTEAFF. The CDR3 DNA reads TGTGCCAGCAGCCTCCGGGACTCCAACACTGAAGCTTTCTTT.

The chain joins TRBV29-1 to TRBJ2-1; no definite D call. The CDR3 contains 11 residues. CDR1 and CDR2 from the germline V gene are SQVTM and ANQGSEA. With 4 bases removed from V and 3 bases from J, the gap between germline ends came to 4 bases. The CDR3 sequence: CSVVIYNEQFF. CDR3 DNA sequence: TGCAGCGTTGTCATCTACAATGAGCAGTTCTTC.

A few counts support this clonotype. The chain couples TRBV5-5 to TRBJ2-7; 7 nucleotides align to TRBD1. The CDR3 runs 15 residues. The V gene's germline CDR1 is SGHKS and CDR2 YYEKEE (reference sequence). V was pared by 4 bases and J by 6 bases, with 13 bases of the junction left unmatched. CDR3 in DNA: TGTGCCAGCAGCCCATCGACAGGGTATGAGGGCGAGCAGTACTTC. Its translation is CASSPSTGYEGEQYF.

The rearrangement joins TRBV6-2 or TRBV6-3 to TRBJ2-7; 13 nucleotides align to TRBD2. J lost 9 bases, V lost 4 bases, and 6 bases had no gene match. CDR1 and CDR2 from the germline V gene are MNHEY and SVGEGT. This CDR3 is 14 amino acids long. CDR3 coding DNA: TGTGCCAGCAGTTCGGGACTAGCGGGGAAGGTGCAGTACTTC. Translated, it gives CASSSGLAGKVQYF.

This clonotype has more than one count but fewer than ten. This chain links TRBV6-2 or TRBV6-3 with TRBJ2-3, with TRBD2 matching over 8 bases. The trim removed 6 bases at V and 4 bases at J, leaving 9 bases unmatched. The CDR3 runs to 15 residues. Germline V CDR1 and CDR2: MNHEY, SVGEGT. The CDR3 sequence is CASSQGSRGADTQYF. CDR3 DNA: TGTGCCAGCAGCCAAGGATCGCGGGGGGCAGATACGCAGTATTTT.

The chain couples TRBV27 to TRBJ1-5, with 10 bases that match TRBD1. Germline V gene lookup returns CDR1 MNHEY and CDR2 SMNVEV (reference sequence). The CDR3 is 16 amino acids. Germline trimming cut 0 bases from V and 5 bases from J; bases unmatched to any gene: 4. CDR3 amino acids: CASSLSPTGGYQPQHF. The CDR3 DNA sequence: TGTGCCAGCAGTTTATCGCCGACAGGGGGCTATCAGCCCCAGCATTTT.

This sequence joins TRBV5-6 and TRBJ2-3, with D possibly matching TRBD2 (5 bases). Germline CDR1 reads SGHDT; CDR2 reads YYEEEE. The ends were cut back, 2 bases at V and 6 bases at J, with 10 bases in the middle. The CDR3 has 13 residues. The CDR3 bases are TGTGCCAGCAGCTTAGCGGAGTCGGATACGCAGTATTTT. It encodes CASSLAESDTQYF. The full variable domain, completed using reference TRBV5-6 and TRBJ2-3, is DAGVTQSPTHLIKTRGQQVTLRCSPKSGHDTVSWYQQALGQGPQFIFQYYEEEERQRGNFPDRFSGHQFPNYSSELNVNALLLGDSALYLCASSLAESDTQYFGPGTRLTVL.

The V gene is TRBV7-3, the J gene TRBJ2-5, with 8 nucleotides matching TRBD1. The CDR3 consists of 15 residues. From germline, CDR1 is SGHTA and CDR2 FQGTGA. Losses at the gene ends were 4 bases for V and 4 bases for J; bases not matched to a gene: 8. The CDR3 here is CASSSRGQGRETQYF. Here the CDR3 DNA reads TGTGCCAGCAGCTCCCGAGGACAGGGAAGAGAGACCCAGTACTTC.

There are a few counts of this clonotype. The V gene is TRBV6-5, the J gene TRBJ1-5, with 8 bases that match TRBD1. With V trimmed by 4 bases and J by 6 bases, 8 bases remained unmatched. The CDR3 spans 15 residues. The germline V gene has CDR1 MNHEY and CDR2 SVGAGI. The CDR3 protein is CASSSGQGRGQPQHF. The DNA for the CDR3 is TGTGCCAGCAGTTCTGGACAGGGACGGGGTCAGCCCCAGCATTTT.

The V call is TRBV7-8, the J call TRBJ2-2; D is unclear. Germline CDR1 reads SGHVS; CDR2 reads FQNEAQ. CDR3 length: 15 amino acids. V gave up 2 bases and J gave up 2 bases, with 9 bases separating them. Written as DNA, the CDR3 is TGTGCCAGCAGCTTATTTCGAGGAAACACCGGGGAGCTGTTTTTT. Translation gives CASSLFRGNTGELFF.

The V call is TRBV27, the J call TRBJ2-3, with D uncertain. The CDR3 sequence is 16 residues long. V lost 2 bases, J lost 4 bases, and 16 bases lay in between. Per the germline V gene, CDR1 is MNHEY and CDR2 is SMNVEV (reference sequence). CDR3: CASSLIVQVRPDTQYF. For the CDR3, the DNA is TGTGCCAGCAGTTTAATAGTTCAAGTACGGCCAGATACGCAGTATTTT.

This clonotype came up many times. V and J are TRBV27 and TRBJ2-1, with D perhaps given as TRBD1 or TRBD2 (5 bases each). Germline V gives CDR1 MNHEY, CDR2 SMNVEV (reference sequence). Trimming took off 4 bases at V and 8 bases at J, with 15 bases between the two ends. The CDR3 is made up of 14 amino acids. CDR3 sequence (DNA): TGTGCCAGCAGTTCGGGACCCAGCCCGCATGAGCAGTTCTTC. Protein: CASSSGPSPHEQFF.

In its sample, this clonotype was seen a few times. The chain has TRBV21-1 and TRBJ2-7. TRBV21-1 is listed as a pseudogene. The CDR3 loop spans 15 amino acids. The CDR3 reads CASTPKEGRSYEQYF. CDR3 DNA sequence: TGTGCCAGCACCCCAAAGGAAGGACGCTCCTACGAGCAGTACTTC.

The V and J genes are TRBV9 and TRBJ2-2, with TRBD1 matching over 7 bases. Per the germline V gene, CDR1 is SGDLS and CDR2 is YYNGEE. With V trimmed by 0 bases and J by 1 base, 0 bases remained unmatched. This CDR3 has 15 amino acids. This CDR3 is CASSVGQGNTGELFF. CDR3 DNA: TGTGCCAGCAGCGTAGGACAGGGGAACACCGGGGAGCTGTTTTTT. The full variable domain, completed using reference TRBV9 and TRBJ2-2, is DSGVTQTPKHLITATGQRVTLRCSPRSGDLSVYWYQQSLDQGLQFLIQYYNGEERAKGNILERFSAQQFPDLHSELNLSSLELGDSALYFCASSVGQGNTGELFFGEGSRLTVL.

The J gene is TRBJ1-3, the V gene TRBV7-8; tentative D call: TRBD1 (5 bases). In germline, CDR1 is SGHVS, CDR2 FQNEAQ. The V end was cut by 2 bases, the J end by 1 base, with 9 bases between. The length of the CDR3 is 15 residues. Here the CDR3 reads CASSLMGRSGNTIYF. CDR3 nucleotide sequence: TGTGCCAGCAGCTTAATGGGACGGTCTGGAAACACCATATATTTT.

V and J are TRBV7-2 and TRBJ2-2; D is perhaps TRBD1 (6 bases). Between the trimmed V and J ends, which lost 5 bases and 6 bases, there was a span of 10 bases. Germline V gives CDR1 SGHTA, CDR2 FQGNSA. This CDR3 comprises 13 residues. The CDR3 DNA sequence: TGTGCCAGCAGCCTAGGGACACCCGGGGAGCTGTTTTTT. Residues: CASSLGTPGELFF.